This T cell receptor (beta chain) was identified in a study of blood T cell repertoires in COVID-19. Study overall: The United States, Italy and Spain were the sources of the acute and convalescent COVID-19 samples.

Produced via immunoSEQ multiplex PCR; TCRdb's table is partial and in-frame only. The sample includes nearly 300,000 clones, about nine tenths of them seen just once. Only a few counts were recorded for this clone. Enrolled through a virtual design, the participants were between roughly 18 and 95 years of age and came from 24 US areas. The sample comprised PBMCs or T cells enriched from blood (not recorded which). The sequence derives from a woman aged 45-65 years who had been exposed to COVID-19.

The CDR3 nucleotides are TGTGCCAGTAGTGACACTAGCGGGGGGCGCGAGCAGTACTTC. This translates into CASSDTSGGREQYF. The chain joins TRBV19 to TRBJ2-7, with 12 bases aligning to TRBD2. Germline loops: CDR1 LNHDA, CDR2 SQIVND (reference sequence). The CDR3 is 14 residues long. Unmatched junction bases numbered 5, after V lost 5 bases and J lost 6 bases.